A selection of T cell receptor beta chains follows, all from one sample in a study of blood T cell repertoires in COVID-19. The repertoire was sequenced with immunoSEQ multiplex PCR; TCRdb's copy has only in-frame clones and lacks some. The sample records over 300,000 clones, approximately 84% being singletons. The specimen sequenced was PBMCs or T cells enriched from blood (not recorded which). The receptors stem from a woman under 30 who had recovered from COVID-19. CDR3s include the opening cysteine and the closing phenylalanine or tryptophan. The order of the fields is clone size, V gene, J gene, D gene, CDR3 DNA, CDR3 protein. The D gene is left open where the match is weak. Size values are once, few and many counts, or a class for expanded clones, and some rows have none.

size: .
V: TRBV6-2/TRBV6-3
J: TRBJ1-1
D: .
DNA: TGTGCCAGCAGTTACGACAGCGACACTGAAGCTTTCTTT
CDR3: CASSYDSDTEAFF

size: .
V: TRBV7-2
J: TRBJ1-1
D: .
DNA: TGTGCCAGCAGCTTAGTCAGGGCGGGGGATGAAGCTTTCTTT
CDR3: CASSLVRAGDEAFF

size: .
V: TRBV29-1
J: TRBJ2-3
D: TRBD2
DNA: TGCAGCGGGAAGAGGACTAGCGGGAGGGATGATACGCAGTATTTT
CDR3: CSGKRTSGRDDTQYF

size: .
V: TRBV2
J: TRBJ2-1
D: .
DNA: TGTGCCAGCAGTGACCCGCAGGCAAACAATGAGCAGTTCTTC
CDR3: CASSDPQANNEQFF

size: .
V: TRBV5-1
J: TRBJ1-1
D: .
DNA: TGCGCCAGCAGTAGGAGTCCCTCAATGAACACTGAAGCTTTCTTT
CDR3: CASSRSPSMNTEAFF

size: .
V: TRBV18
J: TRBJ1-4
D: .
DNA: TGTGCCAGCTCACCACTGAAGGGGGATGGTGAAAAACTGTTTTTT
CDR3: CASSPLKGDGEKLFF

size: .
V: TRBV30
J: TRBJ1-5
D: TRBD1
DNA: TGTGCCTGGAGCCCCAGGGGGAATCAGCCCCAGCATTTT
CDR3: CAWSPRGNQPQHF

size: .
V: TRBV28
J: TRBJ2-7
D: .
DNA: TGTGCCAGCACGCGGAGCGACCCCTACGAGCAGTACTTC
CDR3: CASTRSDPYEQYF

size: .
V: TRBV4-1
J: TRBJ2-1
D: TRBD2
DNA: TGCGCCAGCAGCCAAGCCCTGACTAGCGCCTACAATGAGCAGTTCTTC
CDR3: CASSQALTSAYNEQFF

size: .
V: TRBV6-5
J: TRBJ2-1
D: TRBD2
DNA: TGTGCCAGCAGGCGGGAGGGCCTTACCGATGAGCAGTTCTTC
CDR3: CASRREGLTDEQFF

size: .
V: TRBV27
J: TRBJ2-7
D: TRBD1
DNA: TGTGCCATCACGGACAGGGGGTTGGGCGAGCAGTACTTC
CDR3: CAITDRGLGEQYF

size: .
V: TRBV18
J: TRBJ1-3
D: TRBD1
DNA: TGTGCCAGCTCACCCAGACAGGGGACGGTTGGATCTGGAAACACCATATATTTT
CDR3: CASSPRQGTVGSGNTIYF

size: .
V: TRBV24-1
J: TRBJ1-1
D: .
DNA: TGTGCCACCAAGATGACAGGGAACACTGAAGCTTTCTTT
CDR3: CATKMTGNTEAFF

size: .
V: TRBV28
J: TRBJ1-2
D: TRBD1
DNA: TGTGCCATCTCCAGACAGGGGGCGGGGTATGGCTACACCTTC
CDR3: CAISRQGAGYGYTF

size: .
V: TRBV3-1/TRBV3-2
J: TRBJ2-1
D: .
DNA: TGTGCCAGCAGCCAAGGGGGAGTCAGAGAGCAGTTCTTC
CDR3: CASSQGGVREQFF

size: .
V: TRBV27
J: TRBJ2-7
D: .
DNA: TGTGCCAGCAGGCCTACACAGGGACTACTCGCCCCGTACTTC
CDR3: CASRPTQGLLAPYF

size: .
V: TRBV10-2
J: TRBJ1-1
D: .
DNA: TGCGCCAGCAGTGAGCGGGTCTATTTGGACACTGAAGCTTTCTTT
CDR3: CASSERVYLDTEAFF

size: .
V: TRBV12-3/TRBV12-4
J: TRBJ2-1
D: .
DNA: TGTGCCAGCAGTTTACTCGGAGAAAATGAGCAGTTCTTC
CDR3: CASSLLGENEQFF

size: .
V: TRBV27
J: TRBJ2-1
D: .
DNA: TGTGCCAGCAGTTTGGTTGGCGGGATGAACTACAATGAGCAGTTCTTC
CDR3: CASSLVGGMNYNEQFF

size: .
V: TRBV12-3/TRBV12-4
J: TRBJ1-2
D: .
DNA: TGTGCCAGCAGCCCCCCAAGCTCTCTAGGCTACACCTTC
CDR3: CASSPPSSLGYTF

size: .
V: TRBV30
J: TRBJ1-1
D: .
DNA: TGTGCCTGGAGTGTAGGAGGGGTAACTGAAGCTTTCTTT
CDR3: CAWSVGGVTEAFF

size: .
V: TRBV24-1
J: TRBJ1-3
D: TRBD1
DNA: TGTGCCACCAGTGCCGGACAGGGGGCTGGAAACACCATATATTTT
CDR3: CATSAGQGAGNTIYF

size: .
V: TRBV6-5
J: TRBJ2-7
D: TRBD2
DNA: TGTGCCAGCAGGAACAGCGGGGGGGACGAGCAGTACTTC
CDR3: CASRNSGGDEQYF

size: .
V: TRBV3-1/TRBV3-2
J: TRBJ2-1
D: TRBD1
DNA: TGTGCCAGCAGCCAAGTGGGGGCAGGGGGCAATGAGCAGTTCTTC
CDR3: CASSQVGAGGNEQFF

size: .
V: TRBV11-3
J: TRBJ2-2
D: TRBD1
DNA: TGTGCCAGCAGCCCCGGGACAGGGAGGACCGGGGAGCTGTTTTTT
CDR3: CASSPGTGRTGELFF

size: .
V: TRBV7-9
J: TRBJ2-1
D: TRBD1
DNA: TGTGCCAGCAGCTTAATACAGTCTACAGACAGGGACTACAATGAGCAGTTCTTC
CDR3: CASSLIQSTDRDYNEQFF

size: few
V: TRBV7-8
J: TRBJ1-4
D: .
DNA: TGTGCCAGCAGCTTAAATAATGAGGGAAATGAAAAACTGTTTTTT
CDR3: CASSLNNEGNEKLFF

size: .
V: TRBV30
J: TRBJ1-5
D: .
DNA: TGTGCCTGTAACCAGGGGAATAGCAATCAGCCCCAGCATTTT
CDR3: CACNQGNSNQPQHF

size: .
V: TRBV5-1
J: TRBJ1-2
D: .
DNA: TGCGCCAGCAGCACAGACAAGAACTATGGCTACACCTTC
CDR3: CASSTDKNYGYTF

size: few
V: TRBV4-1
J: TRBJ1-5
D: .
DNA: TGCGCCAGCAGCCAAGCACCCGCTATATCAAATCAGCCCCAGCATTTT
CDR3: CASSQAPAISNQPQHF

size: .
V: TRBV4-1
J: TRBJ1-2
D: TRBD1
DNA: TGCGCCAGCAGCCAAGATGGGACAGGGACGTCCTATGGCTACACCTTC
CDR3: CASSQDGTGTSYGYTF